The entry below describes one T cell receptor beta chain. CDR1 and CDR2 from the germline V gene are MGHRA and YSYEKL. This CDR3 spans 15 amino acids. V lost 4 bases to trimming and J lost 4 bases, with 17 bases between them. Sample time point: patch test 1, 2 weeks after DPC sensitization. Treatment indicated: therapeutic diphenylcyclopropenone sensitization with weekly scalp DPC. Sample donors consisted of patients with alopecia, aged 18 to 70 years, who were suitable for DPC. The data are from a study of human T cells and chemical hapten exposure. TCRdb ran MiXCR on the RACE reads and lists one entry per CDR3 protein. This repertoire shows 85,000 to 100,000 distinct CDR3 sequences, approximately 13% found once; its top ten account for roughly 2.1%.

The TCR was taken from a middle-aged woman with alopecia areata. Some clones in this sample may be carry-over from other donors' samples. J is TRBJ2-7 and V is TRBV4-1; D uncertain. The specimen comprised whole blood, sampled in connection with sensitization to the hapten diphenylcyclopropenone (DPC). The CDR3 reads CASSPDPLPGYEQYF. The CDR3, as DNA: TGCGCCAGCAGCCCGGACCCTCTCCCTGGGTACGAGCAGTACTTC.